This entry is about one T cell receptor (beta chain). Antigen specificity is unknown. The sample comes from a study of T cells in Graves' hyperthyroidism and ophthalmopathy. Study conclusions and caveats: The majority of expanded thyroid clonotypes above 0.001 also appeared in blood.

Disease lasting under 3 months, a NOSPECS grade of at least 4, and a Clinical Activity Score of at least 3 were features of the ophthalmopathy patients. Uncontrolled infection, other autoimmune disease, pregnancy and lactation each barred patients from inclusion. PBMCs were sourced from roughly 9.7 ml fresh peripheral blood. RNA transcripts served as the template for amplifying TCR beta CDR3 regions. RT-PCR in the first round (using the HTBI primer set) targeted the TCR CDR3. TCRdb re-called the multiplex PCR reads through MiXCR, storing one row per CDR3 protein. Among 500,000 or so distinct CDR3 sequences listed, roughly a sixth were seen once. The sequence was obtained from a young woman with Graves' ophthalmopathy. Material for sequencing was blood.

The chain's CDR3 is CASSLSANVHYEQYF. CDR3 in DNA: TGTGCCAGCAGTTTATCGGCTAACGTACACTACGAGCAGTACTTC. The rearrangement uses TRBV28 and TRBJ2-7; D unresolved. V was cut by 1 base and J by 3 bases, with 13 bases left in between. The CDR3 totals 15 residues. CDR1 and CDR2 (germline): MDHEN, SYDVKM.